This T cell receptor (beta chain) was identified in a study of blood T cell repertoires in COVID-19. Turning to the study itself: There were acute and convalescent COVID-19 samples, and they came from the United States, Italy and Spain.

This clone was recorded a few times. TCRdb keeps only in-frame clones here, not all; method: immunoSEQ multiplex PCR. The sample has 200,000 or so clones; 85% to 90% are singletons. The V gene's germline CDR1 is MNHEY and CDR2 SVGAGI. This CDR3 region has 14 residues. Losses at the gene ends were 6 bases for V and 3 bases for J; bases not matched to a gene: 3. The gene calls are TRBV6-5 and TRBJ2-7; 12 positions match TRBD2. Material for sequencing was peripheral blood. The source of this sequence is a person aged 70 to 85 with COVID-19, enrolled during active disease. CDR3 nucleotides: TGTGCCAGCAGACGACTAGCGGGAGTCTACGAGCAGTACTTC. Residues: CASRRLAGVYEQYF.